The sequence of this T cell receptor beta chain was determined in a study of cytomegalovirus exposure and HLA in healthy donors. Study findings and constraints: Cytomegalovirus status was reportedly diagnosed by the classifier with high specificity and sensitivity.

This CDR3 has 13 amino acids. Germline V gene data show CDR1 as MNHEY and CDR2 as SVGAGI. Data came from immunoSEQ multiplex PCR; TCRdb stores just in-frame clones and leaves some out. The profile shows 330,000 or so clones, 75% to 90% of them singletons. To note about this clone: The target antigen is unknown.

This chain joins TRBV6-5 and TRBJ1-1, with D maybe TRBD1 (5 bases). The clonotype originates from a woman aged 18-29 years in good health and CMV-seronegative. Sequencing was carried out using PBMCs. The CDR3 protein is CAVGPTMNTEAFF. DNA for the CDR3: TGTGCGGTGGGGCCGACCATGAACACTGAAGCTTTCTTT.